The present T cell receptor beta chain was sequenced within a study of cytomegalovirus exposure and HLA in healthy donors. Comments on this clone: Its antigen is unknown.

At sampling all donors were nominally healthy, likely with unrecorded immune exposures. The PCR ran on 60 Vbeta and 13 Jbeta primers. Here immunoSEQ multiplex PCR was the method, and the copy in TCRdb shows in-frame clones only, minus some. The table lists roughly 60,000 clones, roughly four fifths of them singletons. Notes on the study in general: Equally common other TCR beta chains were less clonally expanded than HLA-associated ones, a later analysis found.

The sequencing input was PBMCs. The receptor was derived from a man aged 30-40 years in good health and CMV-seronegative.

CDR3 sequence reads: CATNSDRAEQYF. The CDR3 bases are TGTGCCACCAATAGCGACAGGGCCGAGCAGTACTTC. This sequence joins TRBV2 and TRBJ2-7, with 7 bases lining up with TRBD1. The CDR3 totals 12 residues. The V gene end was trimmed by 10 bases and the J gene end by 6 bases; junction bases not matched to a gene: 9. From germline, CDR1 is SNHLY and CDR2 FYNNEI.